This entry describes one T cell receptor (beta chain). This clonotype was recorded a few times. Its binding antigen is unknown. Base qualities were left out, and no much larger clone turns up one base away. Stable Graves' hyperthyroidism was defined as the absence of progression to ophthalmopathy over 18 months of follow-up. Hyperthyroidism patients were newly diagnosed, with disease duration under 2 months, and aged 18 to 65 years. The study excluded patients with uncontrolled infections, other autoimmune diseases, pregnancy or lactation. Diagnoses relied on clinical symptoms, serum thyroxine and TRAb, thyroid ultrasound and orbital computed tomography. PBMCs were isolated from approximately 10 ml of fresh peripheral blood by Ficoll-Paque density gradient centrifugation. Total RNA was extracted with Trizol reagent, and quality was checked on an Agilent 2100 Bioanalyzer. Amplification of TCR beta CDR3 regions was carried out from RNA transcripts. A first-round RT-PCR of the TCR CDR3 used the HTBI primer set with the Qiagen OneStep RT-PCR kit. Libraries were constructed in a second round of multiplex PCR, after which size selection and purification were performed. Libraries were sequenced paired-end with 100 bp reads on an Illumina HiSeq2000. As for the authors' bioinformatics: SOAPnuke was used to process the raw data, removing reads that contained adapters or uncalled bases, had a mean Phred below 15, or lacked an exact match to the constant primer or identifier. COPE v1.2.5 was used to merge the high-quality paired reads, and each unique nucleotide sequence was defined as a clonotype. Clonotypes were aligned to IMGT TRBV, TRBD and TRBJ reference segments using MiTCR v1.1. The analysis was restricted to V-J combinations with a frequency above 0.0001, which together covered just over 99% of the repertoires. A TCS score was defined as the ratio of F50 (clonal expansion) to E x V (chaos), with BLOSUM62-based TCRdist applied between CDR3 peptides within each V-J. Welch's t-statistics and random forest reduced 514 V-J features to 10 to 15, which were used in a naive Bayes classifier (R e1071). TCRdb trimmed the raw reads at Q25, called clones with MiXCR and kept productive beta chains. Rows are combined by CDR3 protein, so each entry shows the most common genes and DNA. The V and J calls and clone size are TCRdb's, not the authors'. The sample data list approximately 480,000 distinct CDR3 sequences, and less than 25% of these were observed just once. Less than 30% of the sample comes from the top ten.

The data originate from a study of T cells in Graves' hyperthyroidism and ophthalmopathy (dated by TCRdb to the late 2010s). With regard to the full study: Peripheral blood was sampled at the time of initial diagnosis, prior to any treatment. TCR V-J signatures able to tell the groups apart were searched for in a discovery cohort of 90 to 100 patients, of whom around 42 had Graves' ophthalmopathy and 57 had stable Graves' hyperthyroidism. Whether ophthalmopathy could be predicted prospectively was tested in an independent validation cohort made up of about 20 hyperthyroidism patients plus 17 patients who later progressed to ophthalmopathy. The 75 to 100 discovery patients were divided at random into training and test sets in a 7:3 ratio. In about 6 Graves' hyperthyroidism patients, the study also compared T-cell repertoires from thyroid tissue with T-cell repertoires from blood. After sampling, hyperthyroidism patients received methimazole starting at 30 mg daily, and ophthalmopathy patients received high-dose intravenous methylprednisolone. The paper describes TCR Vbeta CDR3 sequencing of 135 peripheral blood samples, made up of some 42 ophthalmopathy patients, roughly 75 hyperthyroidism patients and 17 progressor patients. The research as a whole found: Sample size was not statistically predetermined, and investigators were not blinded to group allocation. Most expanded thyroid clonotypes (frequency above 0.001) were also detected in blood, suggesting blood repertoires may reflect thyroid immune responses. In cross-validation, a model built on a 13 V-J signature told ophthalmopathy apart from stable hyperthyroidism with 85% to 90% sensitivity and roughly 81% specificity, and in testing the same model reached 80%/75%. During validation, the model predicted progression to ophthalmopathy a median of approximately 6 months ahead of onset, with 70.59% sensitivity and almost 75% specificity.

CDR1 and CDR2, looked up from the germline V gene, are MDHEN and SYDVKM. The CDR3, from cysteine to phenylalanine, totals 17 residues. The read is trimmed to its CDR3 DNA, 51 bases read in frame from base 1. V is cut back by 2 bases and J by 5 bases, with 8 bases in the junction unmatched. The rearranged chain carries TRBV28 and TRBJ1-5; 11 middle bases align to TRBD1. This TCR derives from a man aged 18 to 30 with Graves' hyperthyroidism. Source material: blood. CDR3 region: CASSLEGRTGGDQPQHF. The nucleotide sequence reads as follows: TGTGCCAGCAGTTTAGAGGGTCGGACAGGGGGCGATCAGCCCCAGCATTTT.